The clone carrying this TCR beta chain was counted a few times. Antigen unknown. This entry is derived from a study of vaccination and CD4 T cells after COVID-19. Stated treatment: approximately nine-day PBMC culture with coronavirus spike peptide pools or control peptides (ViraFEST assay). The CDR3 is made up of 13 amino acids. The ends were cut back, 8 bases at V and 3 bases at J, with 13 bases in the middle. Researchers used the Oncomine TCR Beta short-read assay to sequence DNA from cultured CD4+ T cells. TCRdb reprocessed the PCR reads via MiXCR and lists one record per CDR3 protein. In the table there are under 9,500 distinct CDR3 sequences, 55% to 65% of which are singletons.

The sample consisted of CD4+ T cells from blood, cultured in vitro. The chain couples TRBV12-3 or TRBV12-4 to TRBJ1-2; D is undetermined. The TCR was taken from a human donor who had recovered from COVID-19. The CDR3 is CASANGLDYGYTF. The CDR3 DNA reads TGTGCCAGCGCAAACGGACTGGACTATGGCTACACCTTC.